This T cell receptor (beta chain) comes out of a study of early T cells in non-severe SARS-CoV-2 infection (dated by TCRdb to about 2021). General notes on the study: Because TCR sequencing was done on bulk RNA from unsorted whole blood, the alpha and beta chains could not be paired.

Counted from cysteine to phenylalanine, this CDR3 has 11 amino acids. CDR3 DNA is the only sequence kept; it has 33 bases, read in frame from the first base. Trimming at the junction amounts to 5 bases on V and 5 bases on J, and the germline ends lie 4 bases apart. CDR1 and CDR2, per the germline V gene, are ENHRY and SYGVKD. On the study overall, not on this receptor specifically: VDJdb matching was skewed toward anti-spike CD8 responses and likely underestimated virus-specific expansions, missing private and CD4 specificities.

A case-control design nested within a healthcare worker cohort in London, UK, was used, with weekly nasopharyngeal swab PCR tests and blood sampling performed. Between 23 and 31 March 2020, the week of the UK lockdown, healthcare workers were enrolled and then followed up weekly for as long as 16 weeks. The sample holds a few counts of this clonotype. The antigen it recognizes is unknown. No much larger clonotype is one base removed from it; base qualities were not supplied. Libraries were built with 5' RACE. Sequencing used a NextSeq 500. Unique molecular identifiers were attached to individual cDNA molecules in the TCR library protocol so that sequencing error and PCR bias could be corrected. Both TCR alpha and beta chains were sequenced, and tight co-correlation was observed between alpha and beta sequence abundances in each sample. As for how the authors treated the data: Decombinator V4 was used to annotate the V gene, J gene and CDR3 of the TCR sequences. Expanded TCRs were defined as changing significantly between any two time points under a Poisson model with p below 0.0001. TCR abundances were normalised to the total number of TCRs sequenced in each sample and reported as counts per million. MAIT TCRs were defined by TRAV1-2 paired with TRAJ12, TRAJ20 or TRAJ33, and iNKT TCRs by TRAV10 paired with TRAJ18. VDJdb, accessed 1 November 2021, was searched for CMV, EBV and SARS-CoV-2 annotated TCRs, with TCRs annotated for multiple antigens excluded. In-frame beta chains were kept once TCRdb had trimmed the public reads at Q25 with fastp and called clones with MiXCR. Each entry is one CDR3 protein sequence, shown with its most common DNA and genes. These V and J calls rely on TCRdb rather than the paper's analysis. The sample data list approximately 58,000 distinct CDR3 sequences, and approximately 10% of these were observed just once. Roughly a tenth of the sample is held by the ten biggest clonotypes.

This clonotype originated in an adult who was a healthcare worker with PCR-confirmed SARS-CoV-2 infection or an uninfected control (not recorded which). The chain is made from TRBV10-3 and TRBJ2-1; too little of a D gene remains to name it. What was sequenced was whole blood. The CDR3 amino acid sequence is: CAISQDNEQFF. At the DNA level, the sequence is TGTGCCATCAGTCAGGACAATGAGCAGTTCTTC.